These 26 T cell receptor beta chains were sequenced from one sample in a study of CD8+CD57+ T cells in acquired aplastic anemia. It was genomic DNA that served as the template for profiling TCR beta VDJ and CDR3. From the reads, TCRdb called clonotypes with MiXCR, one entry per CDR3 protein. The table has 75,000 to 80,000 distinct CDR3 sequences, roughly 72% seen once; the top ten hold approximately 78%. Patients who underwent sequencing had shown CD8+CD57+ cell expansion by flow cytometry. Sequencing was performed on sorted CD4+, CD8+, or CD8+CD57+ T cells (not recorded which) from PBMCs. The receptors come from a human donor with aplastic anemia.

The V call is TRBV19, the J call TRBJ1-1, with D tentatively TRBD1 (6 bases). The CDR3 loop spans 16 amino acids. CDR1 LNHDA and CDR2 SQIVND come from the germline V gene (reference sequence). V lost 7 bases to trimming and J lost 0 bases, with 18 bases between them. CDR3 DNA: TGTGCCAGTACTACGACGGACAGATACATGAACACTGAAGCTTTCTTT. It encodes CASTTTDRYMNTEAFF.

This clonotype occurred a few times. This chain connects TRBV7-9 to TRBJ2-2; D perhaps matches TRBD1 (5 bases). The V and J ends lost 6 bases and 8 bases respectively, with 10 bases between them. From germline, CDR1 is SEHNR and CDR2 FQNEAQ (reference sequence). The CDR3 consists of 12 residues. The CDR3 DNA is TGTGCCAGCAGGGAAGGGGTAGGGGAGCTGTTTTTT. Encoded protein: CASREGVGELFF. Based on the CDR3 plus reference TRBV7-9 and TRBJ2-2, the full variable domain is DTGVSQNPRHKITKRGQNVTFRCDPISEHNRLYWYRQTLGQGPEFLTYFQNEAQLEKSRLLSDRFSAERPKGSFSTLEIQRTEQGDSAMYLCASREGVGELFFGEGSRLTVL.

V and J are TRBV19 and TRBJ1-1; D possibly corresponds to TRBD1 (6 bases). With 7 bases removed from V and 8 bases from J, the gap between germline ends came to 20 bases. Germline V gene sequence: CDR1 LNHDA, CDR2 SQIVND (reference sequence). The CDR3 has 14 residues. Here the CDR3 DNA reads TGTGCCAGTACAGACAGGAAAACTACGACCGAAGCTTTCTTT. It specifies CASTDRKTTTEAFF.

This clonotype appeared a few times. The chain employs TRBV7-3 and TRBJ2-7, with D uncertain. Trimming removed 4 bases from V and 0 bases from J, with 7 bases in between. This CDR3 comprises 13 residues. The V gene's germline CDR1 is SGHTA and CDR2 FQGTGA. Here the CDR3 reads CASSSPGSYEQYF. The CDR3 region has the DNA TGTGCCAGCAGCTCGCCGGGCTCCTACGAGCAGTACTTC.

The rearrangement uses TRBV7-3 and TRBJ2-5, with 7 nucleotides matching TRBD1. Judging by the DNA end, TRBJ2-1 fits better; the J call may be wrong. The CDR3 contains 14 residues. Germline CDR1 is SGHTA and CDR2 is FQGTGA. DNA of the CDR3: TGTGCCAGCAGCATCACCGCAGGGGGCAATGAGCAGTTCTTC. It yields the protein CASSITAGGNEQFF.

The chain is built from TRBV11-1 and TRBJ2-2, with D possibly matching TRBD2 (6 bases). Trimming pared 3 bases from V and 2 bases from J, leaving 16 bases between. The CDR3 runs 17 residues. Germline V gene sequence: CDR1 SGHAT, CDR2 FQDESV (reference sequence). The CDR3 loop is CASSFQSASANTGELFF. CDR3 in DNA: TGTGCCAGCAGCTTCCAAAGTGCTAGCGCTAACACCGGGGAGCTGTTTTTT.

A few counts support this clonotype. The V call is TRBV10-3, the J call TRBJ2-2, with 9 bases aligning to TRBD1. Germline CDR1 reads ENHRY; CDR2 reads SYGVKD. The CDR3 runs 15 residues. The V gene end was trimmed by 6 bases and the J gene end by 6 bases; junction bases not matched to a gene: 8. The CDR3 DNA reads as TGTGCCATCAGCCCGGGACAGGGTTTATCCGGGGAGCTGTTTTTT. It specifies CAISPGQGLSGELFF.

The rearrangement uses TRBV14 and TRBJ2-5; D may be TRBD1 or TRBD2 (5 bases each). With 4 bases removed from V and 2 bases from J, the gap between germline ends came to 11 bases. CDR1 is SGHDN and CDR2 is FVKESK in the germline V gene. The CDR3 covers 14 residues. CDR3 loop: CASSLTTGQETQYF. CDR3 coding DNA: TGTGCCAGCAGCCTGACTACAGGACAAGAGACCCAGTACTTC.

The J gene is TRBJ2-3, the V gene TRBV20-1; 11 nucleotides align to TRBD2. Germline CDR1 DFQATT, CDR2 SNEGSKA (reference sequence). The CDR3 consists of 14 residues. Trimming took 3 bases from V and 6 from J; bases not matched to a gene: 5. CDR3 protein: CSASGLAGSDTQYF. The CDR3 nucleotides read TGCAGTGCTAGCGGACTAGCGGGTTCGGATACGCAGTATTTT.

This clonotype was counted a few times. The chain uses TRBV7-9 and TRBJ2-5; D unresolved. Germline CDR1 SEHNR, CDR2 FQNEAQ (reference sequence). The V end lost 3 bases, the J end lost 5 bases, and 10 bases lay between the germline ends. The CDR3 runs to 13 residues. CDR3 DNA: TGTGCCAGCAGCTTCGGTGTGAGGGAGACCCAGTACTTC. Protein product: CASSFGVRETQYF. Variable domain in full (rest from reference TRBV7-9 and TRBJ2-5): DTGVSQNPRHKITKRGQNVTFRCDPISEHNRLYWYRQTLGQGPEFLTYFQNEAQLEKSRLLSDRFSAERPKGSFSTLEIQRTEQGDSAMYLCASSFGVRETQYFGPGTRLLVL.

The chain joins TRBV7-6 to TRBJ2-7; tentatively, D is TRBD2 (6 bases). CDR1 and CDR2 from the germline V gene are SGHVS and FNYEAQ. The V end was cut by 4 bases, the J end by 0 bases, with 13 bases between. The CDR3 totals 15 residues. The CDR3 here is CASSWRGGSSYEQYF. The CDR3 DNA reads TGTGCCAGCAGCTGGAGGGGAGGCAGCTCCTACGAGCAGTACTTC.

This clonotype was recorded a few times. The chain carries TRBV11-1 and TRBJ2-7; 7 nucleotides line up with TRBD1. The CDR3 covers 16 residues. Germline V gene lookup returns CDR1 SGHAT and CDR2 FQDESV (reference sequence). V lost 5 bases and J lost 2; bases outside the gene matches: 12. CDR3 in amino acids: CASSVLPGQRPYEQYF. Written as DNA, the CDR3 is TGTGCCAGCAGCGTGTTACCGGGACAGCGTCCCTACGAGCAGTACTTC.

The genes are TRBV6-5 and TRBJ1-2, with TRBD1 matching 9 bases. Trimming removed 0 bases from V and 4 bases from J; junction bases left unmatched: 3. Germline V gene lookup returns CDR1 MNHEY and CDR2 SVGAGI. There are 15 residues in the CDR3. For the CDR3, the DNA is TGTGCCAGCAGTTACTCGACAGGGGGTATCTATGGCTACACCTTC. It translates to CASSYSTGGIYGYTF.

This clonotype was picked up many times. The chain joins TRBV5-1 to TRBJ2-1, with TRBD2 matching over 7 bases. CDR3 length: 15 amino acids. After removal of 6 bases from V and 0 bases from J, the junction contained 6 bases not matched to a gene. Germline-derived CDR1 and CDR2 are SGHRS and YFSETQ. The CDR3 bases are TGCGCCAGCACCCCTGGCGGGAGCTCCTACAATGAGCAGTTCTTC. Amino acids: CASTPGGSSYNEQFF.

The chain joins TRBV29-1 to TRBJ2-7; D not certain. The V end was cut by 2 bases, the J end by 0 bases, with 2 bases between. Germline V gene lookup returns CDR1 SQVTM and CDR2 ANQGSEA. The CDR3 extends over 11 amino acids. CDR3 sequence (DNA): TGCAGCGTTGAAAGCTCCTACGAGCAGTACTTC. Translated, it gives CSVESSYEQYF.

A remark on this clonotype: A much larger clone is a single base away; this may be a read error. The missing conserved phenylalanine or tryptophan at the end of this CDR3 makes a read error likely. This chain links TRBV28 with TRBJ2-7; the D gene is possibly TRBD2 (7 bases). Trimming took 1 base from V and 4 from J, leaving 17 bases between them. The germline V gene encodes CDR1 MDHEN and CDR2 SYDVKM. The CDR3 spans 16 residues. This CDR3 is CASSLLRGSGAYEQYL. CDR3 DNA sequence: TGTGCCAGCAGTTTATTGAGGGGGAGCGGGGCTTACGAGCAGTACCTC.

This clonotype was observed at least ten times. The gene calls are TRBV7-9 and TRBJ1-2; TRBD1 agrees at 10 bases. There are 15 residues in the CDR3. Germline values: CDR1 SEHNR, CDR2 FQNEAQ (reference sequence). V was pared by 3 bases and J by 4 bases, with 5 bases of the junction left unmatched. CDR3 sequence: CASSFGGQGTYGYTF. The CDR3 coding sequence is TGTGCCAGCAGCTTTGGGGGACAGGGGACCTATGGCTACACCTTC.

This clonotype was recorded only once. V gene TRBV24-1 combines with J gene TRBJ2-7; 10 bases line up with TRBD2. CDR1 KGHDR and CDR2 SFDVKD come from the germline V gene. V lost 9 bases and J lost 6; bases outside the gene matches: 7. The CDR3 contains 13 residues. CDR3 nucleotides: TGTGCCACCTCCTTAGCGGGAGGCGTCGAGCAGTACTTC. Protein sequence: CATSLAGGVEQYF.

This clonotype was recorded a few times. A much more abundant neighbour one base away suggests this may be a read error. The V and J genes are TRBV7-9 and TRBJ2-7; possible D gene TRBD2, 5 bases. The CDR3 has 15 amino acids. Trimming took 2 bases from V and 2 from J, leaving 13 bases between them. Germline values: CDR1 SEHNR, CDR2 FQNEAQ (reference sequence). CDR3 region: CASSLIGESAYEQYF. CDR3 DNA sequence: TGTGCCAGCAGCTTAATCGGGGAGAGCGCCTACGAGCAGTACTTC.

The count of this clonotype is one. The chain has TRBV20-1 and TRBJ1-2, with D unclear. This CDR3 has 11 residues. Between the trimmed V and J ends, which lost 7 bases and 6 bases, there was a span of 12 bases. CDR1 and CDR2 from the germline V gene are DFQATT and SNEGSKA (reference sequence). CDR3 sequence: CSGGRGDGYTF. DNA for the CDR3: TGCAGTGGTGGACGCGGGGATGGCTACACCTTC.

The V call is TRBV7-6, the J call TRBJ2-7, with 8 nucleotides matching TRBD2. V shed 1 base, J shed 2 bases, and the junction held 10 bases outside the gene matches. Germline V gene sequence: CDR1 SGHVS, CDR2 FNYEAQ. This CDR3 contains 17 residues. This CDR3 reads CASSLVGGAPTPYEQYF. For the CDR3, the DNA is TGTGCCAGCAGCTTAGTCGGGGGGGCTCCAACCCCCTACGAGCAGTACTTC.

As concerns this clonotype: A single base separates this from a much larger clone, so it may be a read error. This chain connects TRBV9 to TRBJ2-1; tentative D call: TRBD1 (7 bases). With 3 bases removed from V and 8 bases from J, the gap between germline ends came to 24 bases. Germline V lookup: CDR1 SGDLS, CDR2 YYNGEE. The CDR3 loop spans 17 amino acids. In DNA, the CDR3 is TGTGCCAGCAGCGAAATCGGTTGGCAGGGGGGTGATGATGAGCAGTTCTTC. It translates to CASSEIGWQGGDDEQFF.

This clonotype occurred a few times. The CDR3 reads CASSQDGGLAEKLFF. CDR3 DNA sequence: TGTGCCAGCAGCCAAGACGGGGGGCTCGCTGAAAAACTGTTTTTT. The J gene is TRBJ1-4, the V gene TRBV14, with D possibly being TRBD1 (6 bases). CDR1 SGHDN and CDR2 FVKESK come from the germline V gene. The CDR3 sequence is 15 residues long. Trimming left V 0 bases short and J 7 bases short, with 12 bases between.

The V gene is TRBV2, the J gene TRBJ2-7, with D possibly being TRBD1 or TRBD2 (5 bases each). Trimming cost V 6 bases and J 0 bases, with 15 bases left between them. Germline loops: CDR1 SNHLY, CDR2 FYNNEI. The CDR3 is made up of 15 amino acids. CDR3: CASRAGTAVSYEQYF. CDR3 in DNA: TGTGCCAGCAGAGCTGGGACGGCCGTCTCCTACGAGCAGTACTTC.

The chain combines TRBV7-6 with TRBJ2-7; D tentatively reads TRBD1 or TRBD2 (6 bases each). Per germline, CDR1 SGHVS and CDR2 FNYEAQ. V was shortened by 1 base and J by 1 base, with 11 bases between the two germline ends. The CDR3 extends over 15 amino acids. CDR3 in amino acids: CASSLGGGLSYEQYF. CDR3 DNA: TGTGCCAGCAGCTTAGGAGGGGGACTTTCCTACGAGCAGTACTTC.

This clonotype was picked up many times. An end of the junction differs from the germline gene, which may be a read error. As DNA, the CDR3 is TGTGCCAGCAGCTCCTCCTCGGCACCTGACCGGGACTTC. Its protein product is CASSSSSAPDRDF. The chain couples TRBV7-9 to TRBJ2-7; no reliable D call. CDR1 SEHNR and CDR2 FQNEAQ come from the germline V gene (reference sequence). CDR3 length: 13 amino acids.